A selection of T cell receptor beta chains follows, all from one sample in a study of radiotherapy plus CTLA-4 blockade in lung cancer. Here immunoSEQ multiplex PCR was the method, and the copy in TCRdb shows in-frame clones only, minus some. The sample has over 85,000 clones, 70% to 90% seen once. The sequencing used peripheral blood, collected from a patient treated with radiotherapy plus ipilimumab. The receptors shown here come from a human donor with non-small cell lung cancer that progressed on radiotherapy plus ipilimumab. Each CDR3 is given with its conserved first and last residue. D genes are given only for firm matches. Clone sizes are given selectively: once, few, many, or a class where the clone is expanded.

V gene	D gene	clone size	J gene	CDR3 DNA	CDR3 protein
TRBV6-5	TRBD1	.	TRBJ2-3	TGTGCCAGCAGGAGGGACAGGGTGCAAGATACGCAGTATTTT	CASRRDRVQDTQYF
TRBV2	.	.	TRBJ1-1	TGTGCCAGCAGCCGGGTGGCCATTAACACTGAAGCTTTCTTT	CASSRVAINTEAFF
TRBV19	TRBD1	.	TRBJ2-7	TGTGCCAGTAGTTCGGGACAGGGGAAGTACGAGCAGTACTTC	CASSSGQGKYEQYF
TRBV5-1	.	.	TRBJ2-3	TGCGCCAGCCGGGAAAACAGGCCCACAGATACGCAGTATTTT	CASRENRPTDTQYF
TRBV6-5	.	once	TRBJ2-2	TGTGCCAGCAAATTAGACATGCGAAACACCGGGGAGCTGTTTTTT	CASKLDMRNTGELFF
TRBV10-1	.	.	TRBJ2-3	TGCGCCAGCAGCGATCATCGGGGTCTAGGGGATACGCAGTATTTT	CASSDHRGLGDTQYF
TRBV15	TRBD2	.	TRBJ2-3	TGTGCCACCAGCCGAGCGGGGACTAGCACAGATACGCAGTATTTT	CATSRAGTSTDTQYF
TRBV2	TRBD2	.	TRBJ2-3	TGTGCCACAACGGGACTAGCGGGAGGGCGGGCAGATACGCAGTATTTT	CATTGLAGGRADTQYF
TRBV7-2	TRBD1	.	TRBJ2-7	TGTGCCAGCAGCGCCGGACAGGGCGAGCAGTACTTC	CASSAGQGEQYF
TRBV11-2	.	.	TRBJ2-3	TGTGCCAGCAGCTTATACGGTGACTTGTTCAGCCCAGATACGCAGTATTTT	CASSLYGDLFSPDTQYF
TRBV29-1	TRBD1	.	TRBJ2-7	TGCAGCGCGACAGACAGGGTTAACGAGCAGTACTTC	CSATDRVNEQYF
TRBV5-1	.	.	TRBJ2-5	TGCGCCAGCCTTACTCGAAAGACCCAGTACTTC	CASLTRKTQYF
TRBV11-2	.	.	TRBJ2-3	TGTGCCAGCAGCTTAGAGTCGGAGACGCAGTATTTT	CASSLESETQYF
TRBV10-3	.	.	TRBJ1-3	TGTGCCATCAGTGGGTCGACAGGAGACTCTGGAAACACCATATATTTT	CAISGSTGDSGNTIYF
TRBV11-2	TRBD2	.	TRBJ2-7	TGTGCCAGCAGCCCGCTAACTAGCGTTCCGTACTTC	CASSPLTSVPYF
TRBV5-1	.	.	TRBJ2-3	TGCGCCAGCAGCTTGGTGGGGCGCACAGATACGCAGTATTTT	CASSLVGRTDTQYF
TRBV29-1	.	.	TRBJ2-7	TGCAGCGTTGAAGAGGGTGACTACGAGCAGTACTTC	CSVEEGDYEQYF
TRBV6-5	.	.	TRBJ2-1	TGTGCCAGCAGTACAGAGAACTCCTACAATGAGCAGTTCTTC	CASSTENSYNEQFF
TRBV5-6	TRBD2	.	TRBJ2-7	TGTGCCAGCACCGGGACTAGCGGGAGGGCCCACTACGAGCAGTACTTC	CASTGTSGRAHYEQYF
TRBV6-1	.	few	TRBJ1-2	TGTGCCAGCAGCTTCCGACAGGAGTTTTTCTATGGCTACACCTTC	CASSFRQEFFYGYTF
TRBV5-1	.	once	TRBJ1-5	TGCGCCAGCAGCTTGGGGGGCGGGGCTGGACAGCCCCAGCATTTT	CASSLGGGAGQPQHF
TRBV5-4	.	.	TRBJ2-5	TGTGCCAGCAGCTTGGAGGGGGGCAGGCAAGAGACCCAGTACTTC	CASSLEGGRQETQYF
TRBV9	TRBD2	.	TRBJ2-1	TGTGCCAGCAGCCCACACCCACTGGGACTAGCGGGAGGCAATGAGCAGTTCTTC	CASSPHPLGLAGGNEQFF
TRBV5-8	.	.	TRBJ2-5	TGTGCCAGCAGCTCGGGGGCTGTAGGGACCCAGTACTTC	CASSSGAVGTQYF
TRBV6-1	.	.	TRBJ1-2	TGTGCCAGCAGTGCGACACATAACTATGGCTACACCTTC	CASSATHNYGYTF
TRBV4-1	.	.	TRBJ1-2	TGCGCCAGCAGCCCCAAGGGGGATGGCTACACCTTC	CASSPKGDGYTF
TRBV6-4	TRBD2	.	TRBJ2-2	TGTGCCAGCAGTCCCTACCCGGGACTAGCGGGGTCAAACACCGGGGAGCTGTTTTTT	CASSPYPGLAGSNTGELFF
TRBV18	.	.	TRBJ2-7	TGTGCCAGCTCACCTACAGCTGGCCGCTACGAGCAGTACTTC	CASSPTAGRYEQYF
TRBV5-4	TRBD2	once	TRBJ2-3	TGTGCCAGCAGCTCTAGACTAGCGACAGATACGCAGTATTTT	CASSSRLATDTQYF
TRBV7-8	.	few	TRBJ1-2	TGTGCCAGCAGCTTAGCGGGGGCCGCGGGTGGCTACACCTTC	CASSLAGAAGGYTF
TRBV27	TRBD1	.	TRBJ1-1	TGTGCCAGCAGTCCACGGACAGGGGGGAACACTGAAGCTTTCTTT	CASSPRTGGNTEAFF
TRBV27	.	.	TRBJ2-6	TGTGCCAGCAGAACAGGGCTTGGGGCCAACGTCCTGACTTTC	CASRTGLGANVLTF
TRBV18	TRBD2	.	TRBJ2-7	TGTGCCAGCTCACGCACTAGCGGCTCCTACGAGCAGTACTTC	CASSRTSGSYEQYF
TRBV27	TRBD1	.	TRBJ2-7	TGTGCCAGCAGTTTAACAGGGGGCTACGAGCAGTACTTC	CASSLTGGYEQYF
TRBV7-8	.	.	TRBJ1-5	TGTGCCAGCAGCTTAGGCAATAGCAATCAGCCCCAGCATTTT	CASSLGNSNQPQHF